Described below is a single TCR beta chain sequence and its context. Libraries were prepared by immunoSEQ multiplex PCR; TCRdb keeps only in-frame clonotypes and omits some of them. The data show 90,000 to 100,000 clones, roughly four fifths seen once. Germline V gene lookup returns CDR1 LGHNA and CDR2 YNFKEQ. This CDR3 comprises 17 residues. After removal of 1 base from V and 2 bases from J, the junction contained 10 bases not matched to a gene. This sample was included in a study of control samples from healthy donors and cancer patients. This TCR was sampled from a man in his sixties in good health. The V gene is TRBV4-2, the J gene TRBJ1-1, with 7 bases aligning to TRBD1. The material sequenced was blood. The CDR3 DNA reads as TGTGCCAGCAGCCAAGCGACAGGGTTGGAAGTCAACACTGAAGCTTTCTTT. This sequence encodes CASSQATGLEVNTEAFF.